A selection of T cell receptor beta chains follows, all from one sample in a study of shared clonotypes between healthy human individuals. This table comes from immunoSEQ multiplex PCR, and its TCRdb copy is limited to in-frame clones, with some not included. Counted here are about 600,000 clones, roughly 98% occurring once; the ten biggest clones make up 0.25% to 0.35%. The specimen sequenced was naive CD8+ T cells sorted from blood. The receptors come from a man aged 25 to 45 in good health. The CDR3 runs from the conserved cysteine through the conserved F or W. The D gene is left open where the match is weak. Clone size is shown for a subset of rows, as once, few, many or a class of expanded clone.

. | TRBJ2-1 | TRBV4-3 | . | CASSQDRSTRPDHSYNEQFF | TGCGCCAGCAGCCAAGATAGATCGACTAGACCTGACCACTCCTACAATGAGCAGTTCTTC
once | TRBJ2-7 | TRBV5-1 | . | CASNRGVGAPRNSYEQYF | TGCGCCAGCAACAGAGGGGTGGGGGCCCCAAGAAACTCCTACGAGCAGTACTTC
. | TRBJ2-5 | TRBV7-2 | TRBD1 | CASSLVGGTGGSLETQYF | TGTGCCAGCAGCTTAGTAGGAGGTACAGGGGGTAGTCTGGAGACCCAGTACTTC
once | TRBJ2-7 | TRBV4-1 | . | CASSQGSEYEQYF | TGCGCCAGCAGCCAAGGTTCAGAGTACGAGCAGTACTTC
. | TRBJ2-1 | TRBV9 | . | CASSADDNEQFF | TGTGCCAGCAGCGCAGACGACAATGAGCAGTTCTTC
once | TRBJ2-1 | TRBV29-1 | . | CSVEGGSLNEQFF | TGCAGCGTTGAAGGGGGCAGTTTGAATGAGCAGTTCTTC
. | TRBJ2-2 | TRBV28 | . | CASSLVSGVTGELFF | TGTGCCAGCAGTTTAGTTTCGGGGGTCACCGGGGAGCTGTTTTTT
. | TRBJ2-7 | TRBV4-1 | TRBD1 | CASSHRGYEQYF | TGCGCCAGCAGCCACAGGGGGTACGAGCAGTACTTC
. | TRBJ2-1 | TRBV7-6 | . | CASSLLAGSSYNEQFF | TGTGCCAGCAGCTTATTGGCTGGCAGCTCCTACAATGAGCAGTTCTTC
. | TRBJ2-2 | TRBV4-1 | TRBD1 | CASSQEDRGPGELFF | TGCGCCAGCAGCCAAGAAGACAGGGGCCCCGGGGAGCTGTTTTTT
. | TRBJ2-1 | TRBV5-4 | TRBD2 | CASSVAGISYNEQFF | TGTGCCAGCAGCGTAGCGGGAATCTCCTACAATGAGCAGTTCTTC
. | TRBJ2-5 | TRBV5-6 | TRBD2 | CASSIGLAGMPGETQYF | TGTGCCAGCAGCATAGGACTAGCGGGAATGCCAGGAGAGACCCAGTACTTC
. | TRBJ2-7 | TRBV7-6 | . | CASSGYSGPSYEQYF | TGTGCCAGCAGCGGGTACAGTGGACCCTCCTACGAGCAGTACTTC
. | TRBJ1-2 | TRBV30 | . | CAWSVHPTVFNGYTF | TGTGCCTGGAGTGTTCACCCGACAGTTTTTAATGGCTACACCTTC
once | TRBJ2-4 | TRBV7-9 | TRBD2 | CASSLSSGVAKNIQYF | TGTGCCAGCAGCTTAAGTAGCGGGGTAGCCAAAAACATTCAGTACTTC
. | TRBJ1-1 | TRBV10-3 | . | CAISEGSSLYTEAFF | TGTGCCATCAGTGAAGGGTCCTCTCTTTACACTGAAGCTTTCTTT
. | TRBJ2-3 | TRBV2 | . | CASSEAASTDTQYF | TGTGCCAGCAGTGAGGCGGCGAGCACAGATACGCAGTATTTT
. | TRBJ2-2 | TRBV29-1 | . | CSVNLGVWGLFF | TGCAGCGTTAACTTGGGGGTTTGGGGACTGTTTTTT
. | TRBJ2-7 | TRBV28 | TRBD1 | CASSLVFTTGDTDYEQYF | TGTGCCAGCAGTTTGGTTTTCACGACAGGGGACACCGACTACGAGCAGTACTTC
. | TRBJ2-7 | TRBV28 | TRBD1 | CASSRPGTGDEQYF | TGTGCCAGCAGCCGTCCCGGGACAGGGGACGAGCAGTACTTC
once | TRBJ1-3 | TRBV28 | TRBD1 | CASSLGRDRVVRGTIYF | TGTGCCAGCAGTTTAGGGCGGGACAGGGTTGTTAGGGGCACCATATATTTT
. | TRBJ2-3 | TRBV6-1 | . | CASSKKTFDTQYF | TGTGCCAGCAGTAAGAAGACATTCGATACGCAGTATTTT
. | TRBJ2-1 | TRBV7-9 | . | CASSIATYNEQFF | TGTGCCAGCAGCATAGCCACCTACAATGAGCAGTTCTTC
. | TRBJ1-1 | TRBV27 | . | CASSLWGSNTEAFF | TGTGCCAGCAGTTTATGGGGGTCGAACACTGAAGCTTTCTTT
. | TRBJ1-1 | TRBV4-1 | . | CASSQGGMNTEAFF | TGCGCCAGCAGCCAAGGGGGGATGAACACTGAAGCTTTCTTT
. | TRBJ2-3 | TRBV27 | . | CASGLLYGQYF | TGTGCCAGCGGACTTCTGTACGGGCAGTATTTT
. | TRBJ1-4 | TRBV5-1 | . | CASSLLLGGEVEKLFF | TGCGCCAGCAGCTTGCTCTTAGGTGGCGAGGTTGAAAAACTGTTTTTT
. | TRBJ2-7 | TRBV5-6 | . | CASSLAWAEQYF | TGTGCCAGCAGCTTGGCCTGGGCCGAGCAGTACTTC
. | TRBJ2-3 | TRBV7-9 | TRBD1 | CASSLSQGAEDTQYF | TGTGCCAGCAGCTTAAGTCAGGGGGCGGAAGATACGCAGTATTTT
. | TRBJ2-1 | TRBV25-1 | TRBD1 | CASSDWDSSYNEQFF | TGTGCCAGCAGTGACTGGGACAGCTCCTACAATGAGCAGTTCTTC
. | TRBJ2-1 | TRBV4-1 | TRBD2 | CASSPGPSLAGSSSYNEQFF | TGCGCCAGCAGCCCCGGCCCCTCGCTAGCGGGAAGTAGCTCCTACAATGAGCAGTTCTTC
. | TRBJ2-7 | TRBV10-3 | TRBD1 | CAISEPGQSYEQYF | TGTGCCATCAGTGAACCGGGACAGAGCTACGAGCAGTACTTC
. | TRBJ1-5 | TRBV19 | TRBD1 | CASSSRQGVQPQHF | TGTGCCAGTAGTAGTCGACAGGGAGTTCAGCCCCAGCATTTT
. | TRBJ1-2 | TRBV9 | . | CASSPGYGYTF | TGTGCCAGCAGCCCTGGCTATGGCTACACCTTC
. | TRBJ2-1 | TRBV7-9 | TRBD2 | CASNSLAGDSNEQFF | TGTGCCAGCAACTCACTAGCGGGGGACTCCAATGAGCAGTTCTTC
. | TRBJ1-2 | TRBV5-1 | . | CASSSWGVNYGYTF | TGCGCCAGCAGCTCCTGGGGCGTTAACTATGGCTACACCTTC
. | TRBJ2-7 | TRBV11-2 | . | CASSLRQAYEQYF | TGTGCCAGCAGCCTGCGACAGGCCTACGAGCAGTACTTC
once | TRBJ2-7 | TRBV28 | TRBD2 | CASSPGVAGGYYEQYF | TGTGCCAGCAGCCCGGGAGTGGCGGGAGGGTACTACGAGCAGTACTTC
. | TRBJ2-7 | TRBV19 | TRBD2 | CASTPGGLAAEQYF | TGTGCCAGTACTCCCGGGGGACTAGCGGCCGAGCAGTACTTC
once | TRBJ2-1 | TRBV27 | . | CASGPRGVYNEQFF | TGTGCCAGCGGACCCCGGGGCGTCTACAATGAGCAGTTCTTC
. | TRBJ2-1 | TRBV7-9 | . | CASSLADSNNEQFF | TGTGCCAGCAGCTTAGCGGACTCCAACAATGAGCAGTTCTTC
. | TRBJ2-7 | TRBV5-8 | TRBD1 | CASSPFQGAGEQYF | TGTGCCAGCAGCCCTTTTCAGGGGGCAGGCGAGCAGTACTTC
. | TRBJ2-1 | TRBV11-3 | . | CASSLDPGSSYNEQFF | TGTGCCAGCAGCTTAGATCCGGGTAGCTCCTACAATGAGCAGTTCTTC
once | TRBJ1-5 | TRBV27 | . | CASSSGGLYQPQHF | TGTGCCAGCAGTTCCGGGGGCTTATATCAGCCCCAGCATTTT
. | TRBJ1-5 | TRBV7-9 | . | CASSLRGASNQPQHF | TGTGCCAGCAGCTTACGGGGGGCGAGCAATCAGCCCCAGCATTTT
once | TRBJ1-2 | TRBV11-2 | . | CASSSSPEPAYGYTF | TGTGCCAGCAGCTCGTCCCCGGAGCCTGCTTATGGCTACACCTTC
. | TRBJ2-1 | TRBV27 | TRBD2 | CASSKAGDIYNEQFF | TGTGCCAGCAGTAAAGCGGGAGATATATACAATGAGCAGTTCTTC
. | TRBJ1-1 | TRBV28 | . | CASSFIEDTEAFF | TGTGCCAGCAGTTTTATAGAGGACACTGAAGCTTTCTTT
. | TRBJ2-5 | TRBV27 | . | CATRTGGKETQYF | TGTGCCACCCGGACTGGTGGGAAAGAGACCCAGTACTTC
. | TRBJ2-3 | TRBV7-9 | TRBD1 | CASSNYKTGQGAGDTQYF | TGTGCCAGCAGCAACTACAAAACGGGACAGGGGGCGGGAGATACGCAGTATTTT
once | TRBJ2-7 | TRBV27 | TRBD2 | CASSYTSGRIYEQYF | TGTGCCAGCAGTTATACTAGCGGGAGGATCTACGAGCAGTACTTC
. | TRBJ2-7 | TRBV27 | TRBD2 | CASSLGTSGYEQYF | TGTGCCAGCAGTCTGGGGACTAGCGGCTACGAGCAGTACTTC
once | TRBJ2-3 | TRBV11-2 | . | CASSSASRLSGTQYF | TGTGCCAGCAGCTCCGCCTCACGGTTAAGCGGTACGCAGTATTTT
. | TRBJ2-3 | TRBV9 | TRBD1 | CASNLAGQGIDTQYF | TGTGCCAGCAATCTTGCCGGACAGGGGATCGATACGCAGTATTTT